This T cell receptor (beta chain) originates from a study of metastatic and nonmetastatic thyroid tumors. Turning to the study itself: It was across blood and tumor or nodule tissue from malignant and benign thyroid patients that repertoires were compared. General observations from the study: Versus benign nodules, malignant thyroid tumors reportedly had significantly higher TCR beta diversity, in blood and tumor.

No treatment of any kind had been given to any patient before thyroid surgery. This CDR3 region has 14 residues. Germline CDR1 SNHLY, CDR2 FYNNEI. V shed 4 bases and J 0 bases; nucleotides not matched to a gene: 0. This clone appeared many times. Its antigen is undetermined. Original processing notes: Clinicopathological groups differed in CDR3, with these differences serving to build a distant-metastasis classifier for papillary thyroid cancer. TCRdb re-called clones from the PCR reads using MiXCR. The V and J calls, along with clone size, are taken from TCRdb and not from the paper's own processing. The table records under 95,000 clones, around 9.1% of them present only once.

Input material: blood. The chain couples TRBV2 to TRBJ1-3, with 7 bases matching TRBD1. This clonotype was sampled from a female donor with papillary thyroid cancer or a benign thyroid nodule (not recorded which). Some clones in this sample may be carry-over from other donors' samples. The CDR3 spells CASSGTGSGNTIYF. The CDR3 DNA follows: TGTGCCAGCAGTGGGACAGGCTCTGGAAACACCATATATTTT. The entire variable domain, with the rest obtained from reference TRBV2 and TRBJ1-3, is as follows: EPEVTQTPSHQVTQMGQEVILRCVPISNHLYFYWYRQILGQKVEFLVSFYNNEISEKSEIFDDQFSVERPDGSNFTLKIRSTKLEDSAMYFCASSGTGSGNTIYFGEGSWLTVV.